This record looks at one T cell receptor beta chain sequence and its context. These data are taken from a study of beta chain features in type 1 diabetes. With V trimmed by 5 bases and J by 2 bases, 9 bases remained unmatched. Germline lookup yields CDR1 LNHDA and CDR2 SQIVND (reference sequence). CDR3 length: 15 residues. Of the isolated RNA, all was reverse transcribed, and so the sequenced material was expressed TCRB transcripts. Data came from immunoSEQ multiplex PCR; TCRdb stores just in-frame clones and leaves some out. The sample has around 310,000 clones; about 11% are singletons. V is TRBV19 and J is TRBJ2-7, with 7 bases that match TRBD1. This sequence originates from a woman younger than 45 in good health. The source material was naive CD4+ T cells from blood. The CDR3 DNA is TGTGCCAGTAGTCATCCAGGGGGTAAAACCTACGAGCAGTACTTC. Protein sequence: CASSHPGGKTYEQYF.